These 20 T cell receptor beta chains came from one sample sequenced in a study of tumor-infiltrating lymphocytes in primary liver carcinoma. Without any cell sorting, about 18-30 mg of bulk tissue yielded co-extracted RNA and DNA. Total RNA (roughly 0.45 ug) served as template for TCR beta cDNA synthesis primed by a constant-region primer. What produced the TCR beta libraries was three nested multiplex PCR rounds using slightly modified ARM-PCR. A C-beta reverse primer was combined with TRBV1-TRBV30 forward primers in the first two PCR rounds, and each round had approximately 10 cycles. TCRdb re-derived calls from the multiplex PCR reads in MiXCR, one entry per CDR3 protein. Of fewer than 150,000 distinct CDR3 sequences listed, 60% to 70% are singletons. Sequenced sample: liver tumor tissue from sampling region 1. Subset specified: tumor region T1, superior pole. These receptors originate from a woman aged 55-69 years with primary liver carcinoma and hepatitis B virus infection.

A note on this clonotype: A much larger clone differs from this one at a single base, so this may be a read error. This chain joins TRBV6-1 and TRBJ1-2; no reliable D call. The CDR3 spans 15 residues. The germline CDR1 and CDR2 sequences are MNHNS and SASEGT. In DNA form, the CDR3 reads TGTGCCAGCAGTAAAGCTAAGGGCAGCTACTATGGCTACACCTTC. Translating gives CASSKAKGSYYGYTF.

This clonotype occurred many times. The rearrangement joins TRBV12-3 or TRBV12-4 to TRBJ2-3; D is undetermined. This CDR3 contains 14 residues. The V end was cut by 3 bases, the J end by 0 bases, with 7 bases between. CDR3 residues: CASSFHRSTDTQYF. The DNA for the CDR3 is TGTGCCAGCAGTTTCCACCGGAGCACAGATACGCAGTATTTT.

This clonotype is categorized as medium-sized. This rearrangement joins TRBV11-2 to TRBJ2-1; D not resolved. Germline CDR1 is SGHAT and CDR2 is FQNNGV. Trimming shortened V by 2 bases and J by 6 bases, and 11 bases separated the two germline ends. CDR3 length: 14 amino acids. The chain's CDR3 is CASSLSRIGNEQFF. In DNA form, the CDR3 reads TGTGCCAGCAGCTTATCCCGCATCGGCAATGAGCAGTTCTTC.

This chain connects TRBV29-1 to TRBJ2-3; D is possibly TRBD2 (5 bases). The germline V and J ends were trimmed by 8 bases and 8 bases, with 26 bases remaining between them. The germline V gene encodes CDR1 SQVTM and CDR2 ANQGSEA. This CDR3 region has 15 residues. In nucleotides, the CDR3 is TGCAGCTCACGAGGGCTAGCTGGCGTCACACGTACGCAGTATTTT. Amino acids: CSSRGLAGVTRTQYF.

In this sample, this clonotype turned up a few times. V gene TRBV21-1 combines with J gene TRBJ2-5. TRBV21-1 is a documented pseudogene. The CDR3 extends over 11 amino acids. DNA of the CDR3: TGTGCCAGCAGCACTTGGGAGACCCAGTACTTC. This codes for CASSTWETQYF.

To note about this clonotype: Just one base apart from a much larger clone, this may be a read error. Likely a read error: the CDR3 ends without its conserved phenylalanine or tryptophan. The genes are TRBV6-2 or TRBV6-3 and TRBJ1-1, with unresolved D. Germline lookup yields CDR1 MNHEY and CDR2 SVGEGT. The V and J ends lost 7 bases and 1 base respectively, with 16 bases between them. The CDR3 is 15 residues long. CDR3 sequence reads: CASTVTGRRNTEAFL. CDR3 in DNA: TGTGCCAGCACCGTTACCGGCCGGCGGAACACTGAAGCTTTCTTA.

Notes on this clonotype: The CDR3 carries no conserved terminal phenylalanine or tryptophan, so it likely arises from a read error. The rearrangement joins TRBV6-1 to TRBJ1-1; D unresolved. The CDR3 has 13 amino acids. Germline assignment: CDR1 MNHNS and CDR2 SASEGT. The ends were cut back, 5 bases at V and 1 base at J, with 8 bases in the middle. The CDR3: CASSFHGNTEAFL. DNA for the CDR3: TGTGCCAGCAGTTTCCACGGGAACACTGAAGCTTTCTTA.

This clonotype was counted ten times or more. The chain carries TRBV29-1 and TRBJ2-5; D might be TRBD2 (6 bases). Trimming took 4 bases from V and 3 from J, leaving 12 bases between them. From germline, CDR1 is SQVTM and CDR2 ANQGSEA. This CDR3 contains 13 residues. The CDR3 nucleotides are TGCAGCGTTGGATCAGGAGGGGAAGAGACCCAGTACTTC. Encoded protein: CSVGSGGEETQYF.

Comments on this clonotype: Given a much more abundant clone one base away, this may be a read error. The V gene is TRBV5-4, the J gene TRBJ2-3; 7 positions match TRBD2. The CDR3 length is 15 residues. Germline values: CDR1 SGHNT, CDR2 YYREEE (reference sequence). V was pared by 3 bases and J by 1 base, with 5 bases of the junction left unmatched. CDR3 nucleotides: TGTGCCAGCAGCTATCTGACTAGCTGCACAGATACGCAGTATTTT. Its translation: CASSYLTSCTDTQYF.

The genes are TRBV11-2 and TRBJ2-2, with D perhaps TRBD1 (5 bases). Germline values: CDR1 SGHAT, CDR2 FQNNGV. Trimming stripped 8 bases from V and 7 bases from J, with 17 bases between. The length of the CDR3 is 14 residues. The CDR3 nucleotides are TGTGCCAGCGGCTCAGGACATACAGGCGGGGAGCTGTTTTTT. It encodes CASGSGHTGGELFF.

As for this clonotype: Possible read error: a much larger clone is one base away. The chain uses TRBV29-1 and TRBJ2-2; TRBD1 or TRBD2 may be the D gene (5 bases each). Per the germline V gene, CDR1 is SQVTM and CDR2 is ANQGSEA. The CDR3 spans 12 residues. The CDR3 reads CSVDGATEELFF. Written as DNA, the CDR3 is TGCAGCGTTGACGGGGCCACCGAGGAGCTGTTTTTT.

This chain joins TRBV18 and TRBJ2-3, with unresolved D. Trimming shortened V by 10 bases and J by 5 bases, and 16 bases separated the two germline ends. The CDR3 loop spans 13 amino acids. Germline-derived CDR1 and CDR2 are KGHSH and LQKENI. In DNA form, the CDR3 reads TGTGCCACAGCTCTAAGTGCCGGAGATACGCAGTATTTT. It encodes CATALSAGDTQYF.

Of note for this clonotype: The junction shows a germline mismatch at one end, possibly a read error. J is TRBJ2-7 and V is TRBV11-2; the match to TRBD2 covers 9 bases. The CDR3 totals 15 residues. CDR1 and CDR2 (germline): SGHAT, FQNNGV. Written as DNA, the CDR3 is TGTGCCAGTAGCTTGTCCAGCGGGAGGTCCTACGAGCAGTACTTC. It encodes CASSLSSGRSYEQYF.

This clonotype was counted at least ten times. The CDR3 sequence is CAISELGLGKNEQFF. The CDR3 coding sequence is TGTGCCATCAGTGAGTTGGGACTAGGGAAGAATGAGCAGTTCTTC. The chain recombines TRBV10-3 with TRBJ2-1; 8 positions match TRBD2. Trimming removed 1 base from V and 7 bases from J; junction bases left unmatched: 6. Germline values: CDR1 ENHRY, CDR2 SYGVKD. This CDR3 is built from 15 residues.

The chain couples TRBV11-2 to TRBJ2-5, with a tentative D call TRBD2 (6 bases). Germline V gene lookup returns CDR1 SGHAT and CDR2 FQNNGV. This CDR3 has 13 residues. CDR3 sequence: CTSSLDIGDREYF. CDR3 coding DNA: TGTACTAGCAGCTTAGATATAGGGGACCGCGAATACTTC.

V usage is TRBV6-6 and J usage is TRBJ2-2; D is possibly TRBD1 or TRBD2 (5 bases each). Germline V CDR1 and CDR2: MNHNY, SVGAGI (reference sequence). The CDR3 covers 15 residues. Trimming cost V 6 bases and J 4 bases, with 15 bases left between them. This chain's CDR3 is CASRKGVAGTGELFF. The DNA for the CDR3 is TGTGCCAGCAGAAAAGGGGTTGCGGGCACCGGGGAGCTGTTTTTT.

This clonotype was seen a handful of times. A much larger clonotype is one base distant, so this may be a read error. This sequence joins TRBV6-2 or TRBV6-3 and TRBJ1-2; 8 bases match TRBD1. The V gene's germline CDR1 is MNHEY and CDR2 SVGEGT. This CDR3 spans 16 amino acids. The CDR3 sequence: CVSSSSPGTGFYGYTF. In DNA form, the CDR3 reads TGTGTCAGCAGTTCCTCGCCCGGGACAGGCTTCTATGGCTACACCTTC.

Regarding this clonotype: A read error may account for a junction end that differs from germline. V usage is TRBV11-2 and J usage is TRBJ2-3, with D tentatively TRBD1 (6 bases). Germline V gene data show CDR1 as SGHAT and CDR2 as FQNNGV. The CDR3 is 15 residues long. The DNA of the CDR3 is TGTGTCAGCAGCCTAGGACAGTCCCCAATAGATACGCAGTATTTT. Amino acids: CVSSLGQSPIDTQYF.

In its sample, this clonotype was seen many times. CDR3 in DNA: TGTGCCAGCAGCAGGACTAGATCAGATACGCAGTATTTT. Protein sequence: CASSRTRSDTQYF. V and J are TRBV6-5 and TRBJ2-3; 7 positions agree with TRBD2. This CDR3 region has 13 residues. CDR1 is MNHEY and CDR2 is SVGAGI in the germline V gene. Trimming at V came to 6 bases and at J to 4 bases, leaving 4 bases not matched to a gene.

Comments on this clonotype: As the CDR3 is not closed by the conserved phenylalanine or tryptophan, this likely results from a read error. CDR3 sequence (DNA): TGCAGCCAAACGAGCGGGAGACCCCAAGATGCGCAGTATTTA. Amino acids: CSQTSGRPQDAQYL. The V gene is TRBV29-1, the J gene TRBJ2-3; 8 nucleotides match TRBD2. This CDR3 contains 14 residues. CDR1 SQVTM and CDR2 ANQGSEA come from the germline V gene.